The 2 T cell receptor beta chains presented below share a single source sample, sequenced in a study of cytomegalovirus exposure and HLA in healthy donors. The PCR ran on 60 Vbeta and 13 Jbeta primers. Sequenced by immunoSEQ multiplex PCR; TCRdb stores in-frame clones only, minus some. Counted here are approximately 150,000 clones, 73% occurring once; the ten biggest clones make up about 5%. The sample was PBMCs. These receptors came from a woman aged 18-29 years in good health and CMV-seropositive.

CDR3 residues: CASSLRRANTEAFF. DNA for the CDR3: TGTGCCAGTAGTCTTAGGAGAGCGAACACTGAAGCTTTCTTT. This rearrangement joins TRBV19 to TRBJ1-1; D remains ambiguous. The CDR3 loop spans 14 amino acids. Germline CDR1 and CDR2: LNHDA and SQIVND (reference sequence). V shed 5 bases and J shed 1 base, with 11 bases lying between them.

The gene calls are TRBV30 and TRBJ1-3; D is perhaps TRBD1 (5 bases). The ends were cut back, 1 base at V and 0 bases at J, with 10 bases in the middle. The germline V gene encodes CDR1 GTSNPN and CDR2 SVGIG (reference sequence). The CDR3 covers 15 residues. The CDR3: CAWSGVGHSGNTIYF. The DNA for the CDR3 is TGTGCCTGGAGTGGAGTCGGACACTCTGGAAACACCATATATTTT.